This T cell receptor beta chain appears in the sequencing data of a study of cytomegalovirus exposure and HLA in healthy donors. Study as a whole: In an early release, HLA-typed donors contributed roughly 85 million unique TCR sequences.

Both 60 Vbeta primers and 13 Jbeta primers went into the PCR. Sequencing used immunoSEQ multiplex PCR; TCRdb keeps in-frame clones, though not all of them. The sample lists some 120,000 clones, around four fifths occurring once. From germline, CDR1 is ENHRY and CDR2 SYGVKD. There are 14 residues in the CDR3. The ends were cut back, 4 bases at V and 2 bases at J, with 11 bases in the middle. Healthy bone marrow donors supplied every sample. This donor's file did not include a recorded CMV serostatus. The receptor was derived from a human donor in good health. The sequenced sample consisted of PBMCs. This rearrangement joins TRBV10-3 to TRBJ1-2; D not certain. DNA for the CDR3: TGTGCCATCAGTGTAGGAGGCTCGAACTATGGCTACACCTTC. Protein sequence: CAISVGGSNYGYTF.